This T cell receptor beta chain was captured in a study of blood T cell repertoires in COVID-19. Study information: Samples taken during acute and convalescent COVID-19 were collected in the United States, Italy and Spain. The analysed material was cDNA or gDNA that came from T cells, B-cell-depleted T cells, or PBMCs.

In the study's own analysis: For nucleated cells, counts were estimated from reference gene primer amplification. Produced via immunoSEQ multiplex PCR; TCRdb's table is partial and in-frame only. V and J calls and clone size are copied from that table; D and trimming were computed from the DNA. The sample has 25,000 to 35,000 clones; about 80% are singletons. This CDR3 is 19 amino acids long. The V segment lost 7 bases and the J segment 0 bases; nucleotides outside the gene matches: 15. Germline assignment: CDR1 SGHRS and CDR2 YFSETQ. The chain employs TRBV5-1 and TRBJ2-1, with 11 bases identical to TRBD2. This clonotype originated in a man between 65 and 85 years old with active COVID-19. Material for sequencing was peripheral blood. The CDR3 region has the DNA TGCGCCAGCGGTGAAGGTCGACTAGCGGGGTTTCGCTCCTACAATGAGCAGTTCTTC. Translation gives CASGEGRLAGFRSYNEQFF.